The 8 T cell receptor beta chains given below trace back to one sample, sequenced in a study of early T cells in non-severe SARS-CoV-2 infection. One entry per CDR3 protein results from TCRdb running MiXCR on the 5' RACE reads. This sample has 80,000 or so distinct CDR3 sequences, with about 14% found just once. The specimen was whole blood. The receptors here all came from an adult who was a healthcare worker with PCR-confirmed SARS-CoV-2 infection or an uninfected control (not recorded which).

This clonotype was recorded once. This chain connects TRBV12-2 to TRBJ1-6; the table assigns TRBD1, which was not confirmed against the DNA. TRBV12-2 has pseudogene status. The CDR3 length is 17 residues. CDR3: CASRLGGRQNLNSPLHF. CDR3 DNA: TGTGCAAGTCGCTTAGGAGGTCGACAGAACCTTAATTCACCCCTCCACTTT.

This clonotype has ten or more counts. The chain joins TRBV7-2 to TRBJ2-1, with 12 bases that match TRBD2. The ends lost 4 bases at V and 9 bases at J; junction bases unmatched: 7. The CDR3 totals 15 residues. Germline V gene lookup returns CDR1 SGHTA and CDR2 FQGNSA. The CDR3 DNA is TGTGCCAGCAGCTCCTCTAGCGGGGGGGCCTTTGAGCAGTTCTTC. It codes for CASSSSSGGAFEQFF. Full variable domain (remainder filled in from reference TRBV7-2 and TRBJ2-1): GAGVSQSPSNKVTEKGKDVELRCDPISGHTALYWYRQSLGQGLEFLIYFQGNSAPDKSGLPSDRFSAERTGGSVSTLTIQRTQQEDSAVYLCASSSSSGGAFEQFFGPGTRLTVL.

V gene TRBV20-1 combines with J gene TRBJ1-1, with no clear D. This CDR3 is built from 12 residues. V was cut by 3 bases and J by 4 bases, with 9 bases left in between. CDR1 and CDR2 (germline): DFQATT, SNEGSKA (reference sequence). The CDR3 spells CSARAGGTEAFF. CDR3 DNA sequence: TGCAGTGCTAGGGCAGGCGGCACTGAAGCTTTCTTT.

The V gene is TRBV9, the J gene TRBJ2-1; D is perhaps TRBD1 or TRBD2 (5 bases each). Trimming left V 4 bases short and J 4 bases short, with 12 bases between. This CDR3 is built from 14 residues. The V gene's germline CDR1 is SGDLS and CDR2 YYNGEE. CDR3 nucleotide sequence: TGTGCCAGCAGCAACCGGGACGGATACAATGAGCAGTTCTTC. The encoded protein is CASSNRDGYNEQFF.

In this sample, this clonotype turned up a few times. This chain uses TRBV9 with TRBJ2-3; D is undetermined. Trimming pared 0 bases from V and 3 bases from J, leaving 17 bases between. The CDR3 consists of 17 residues. Germline V gene data show CDR1 as SGDLS and CDR2 as YYNGEE. CDR3 sequence: CASSVDSTVLGTDTQYF. The CDR3 nucleotides are TGTGCCAGCAGCGTAGATTCTACCGTATTGGGTACAGATACGCAGTATTTT. Combining the CDR3 with reference TRBV9 and TRBJ2-3 gives the whole variable domain DSGVTQTPKHLITATGQRVTLRCSPRSGDLSVYWYQQSLDQGLQFLIQYYNGEERAKGNILERFSAQQFPDLHSELNLSSLELGDSALYFCASSVDSTVLGTDTQYFGPGTRLTVL.

This chain connects TRBV5-8 to TRBJ2-4; 7 bases line up with TRBD1. This CDR3 has 15 amino acids. V was pared by 4 bases and J by 3 bases, with 7 bases of the junction left unmatched. From germline, CDR1 is SGHTS and CDR2 YDEGEE. The CDR3 DNA sequence: TGTGCCAGCAGCCAACAGGGGTTAGTCAAAAACATTCAGTACTTC. Translated, it gives CASSQQGLVKNIQYF.

This clonotype turned up a few times. The chain is built from TRBV20-1 and TRBJ2-3; 11 bases align to TRBD2. This CDR3 is built from 19 residues. Germline lookup yields CDR1 DFQATT and CDR2 SNEGSKA (reference sequence). The ends lost 0 bases at V and 2 bases at J; junction bases unmatched: 13. This CDR3 is CSARDPSGRSNYDTDTQYF. Written as DNA, the CDR3 is TGCAGTGCTAGAGATCCTAGCGGGAGGTCCAACTATGACACAGATACGCAGTATTTT.

This clonotype was picked up a small number of times. The rearrangement links TRBV9 to TRBJ2-4, with D maybe TRBD1 (5 bases). The CDR3 length is 14 residues. Germline V CDR1 and CDR2: SGDLS, YYNGEE. V shed 5 bases and J shed 7 bases, with 16 bases lying between them. The CDR3 protein is CASSPQGVLNIQYF. In DNA form, the CDR3 reads TGTGCCAGCAGTCCTCAGGGTGTTTTGAACATTCAGTACTTC. Using reference TRBV9 and TRBJ2-4 for the parts outside the CDR3, the full variable domain is DSGVTQTPKHLITATGQRVTLRCSPRSGDLSVYWYQQSLDQGLQFLIQYYNGEERAKGNILERFSAQQFPDLHSELNLSSLELGDSALYFCASSPQGVLNIQYFGAGTRLSVL.